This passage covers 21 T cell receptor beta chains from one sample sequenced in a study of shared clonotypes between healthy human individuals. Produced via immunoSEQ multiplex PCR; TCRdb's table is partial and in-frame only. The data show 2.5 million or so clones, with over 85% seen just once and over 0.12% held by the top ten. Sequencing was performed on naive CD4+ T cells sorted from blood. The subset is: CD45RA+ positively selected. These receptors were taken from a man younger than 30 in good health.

CDR3 nucleotides: TGTGCCAGCAGCGTAGAGAGCGCGCAGACCTACGAGCAGTACTTC. Its protein product is CASSVESAQTYEQYF. The chain combines TRBV9 with TRBJ2-7; D is unresolved. Trimming cost V 0 bases and J 2 bases, with 12 bases left between them. CDR3 length equals 15 residues. The V gene's germline CDR1 is SGDLS and CDR2 YYNGEE.

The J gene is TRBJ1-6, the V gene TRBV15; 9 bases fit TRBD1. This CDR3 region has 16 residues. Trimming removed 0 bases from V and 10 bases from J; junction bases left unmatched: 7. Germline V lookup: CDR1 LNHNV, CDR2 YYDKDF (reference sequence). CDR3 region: CATSRDPGTGSSPLHF. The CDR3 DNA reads TGTGCCACCAGCAGAGATCCCGGGACAGGGAGCTCACCCCTCCACTTT.

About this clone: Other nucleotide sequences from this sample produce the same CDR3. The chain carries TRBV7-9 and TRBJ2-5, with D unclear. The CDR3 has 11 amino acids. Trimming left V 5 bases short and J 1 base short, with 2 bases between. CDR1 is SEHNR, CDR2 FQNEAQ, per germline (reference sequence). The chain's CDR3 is CASSVQETQYF. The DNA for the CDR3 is TGTGCCAGCAGCGTCCAAGAGACCCAGTACTTC.

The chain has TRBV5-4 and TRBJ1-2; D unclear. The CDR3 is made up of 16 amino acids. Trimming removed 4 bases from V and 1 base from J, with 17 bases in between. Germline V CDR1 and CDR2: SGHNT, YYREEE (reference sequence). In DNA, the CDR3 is TGTGCCAGCAGCGTTAGGGCGGGTACCAATAACTATGGCTACACCTTC. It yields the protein CASSVRAGTNNYGYTF.

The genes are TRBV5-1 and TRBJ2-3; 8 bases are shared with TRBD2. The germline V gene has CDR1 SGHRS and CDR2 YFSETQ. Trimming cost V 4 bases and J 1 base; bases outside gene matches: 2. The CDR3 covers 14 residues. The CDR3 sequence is CASSPSGRTDTQYF. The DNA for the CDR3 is TGCGCCAGCAGCCCTAGCGGGCGCACAGATACGCAGTATTTT.

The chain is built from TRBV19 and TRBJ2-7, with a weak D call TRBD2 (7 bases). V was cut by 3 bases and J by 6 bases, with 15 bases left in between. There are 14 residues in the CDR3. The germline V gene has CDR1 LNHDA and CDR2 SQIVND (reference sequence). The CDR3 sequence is CASSINRGAVEQYF. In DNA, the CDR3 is TGTGCCAGTAGTATTAACCGGGGGGCGGTCGAGCAGTACTTC.

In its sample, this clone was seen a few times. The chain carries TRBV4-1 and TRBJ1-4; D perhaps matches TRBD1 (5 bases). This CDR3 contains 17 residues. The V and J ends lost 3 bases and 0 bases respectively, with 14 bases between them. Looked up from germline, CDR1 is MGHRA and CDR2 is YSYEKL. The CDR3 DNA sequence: TGCGCCAGCAGCCAGGACACCTCCCGAGCAACTAATGAAAAACTGTTTTTT. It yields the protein CASSQDTSRATNEKLFF.

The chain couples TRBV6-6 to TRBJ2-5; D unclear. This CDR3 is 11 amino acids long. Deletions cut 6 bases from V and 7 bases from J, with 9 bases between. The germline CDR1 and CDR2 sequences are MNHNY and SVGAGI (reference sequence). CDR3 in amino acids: CASRAPGTQYF. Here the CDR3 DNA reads TGTGCCAGCAGGGCCCCAGGGACCCAGTACTTC.

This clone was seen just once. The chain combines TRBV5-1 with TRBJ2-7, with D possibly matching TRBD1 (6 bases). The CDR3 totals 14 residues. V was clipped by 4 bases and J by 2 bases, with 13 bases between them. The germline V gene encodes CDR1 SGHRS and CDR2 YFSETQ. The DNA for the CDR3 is TGCGCCAGCAGCCCGGGACATTCCGCCTACGAGCAGTACTTC. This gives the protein CASSPGHSAYEQYF. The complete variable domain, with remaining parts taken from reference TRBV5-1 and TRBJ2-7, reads KAGVTQTPRYLIKTRGQQVTLSCSPISGHRSVSWYQQTPGQGLQFLFEYFSETQRNKGNFPGRFSGRQFSNSRSEMNVSTLELGDSALYLCASSPGHSAYEQYFGPGTRLTVT.

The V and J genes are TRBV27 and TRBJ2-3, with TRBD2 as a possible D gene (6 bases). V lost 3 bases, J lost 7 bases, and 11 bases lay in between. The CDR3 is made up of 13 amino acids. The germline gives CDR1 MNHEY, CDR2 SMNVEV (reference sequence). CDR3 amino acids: CASSFRGGYTQYF. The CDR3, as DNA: TGTGCCAGCAGTTTCCGGGGAGGCTATACGCAGTATTTT.

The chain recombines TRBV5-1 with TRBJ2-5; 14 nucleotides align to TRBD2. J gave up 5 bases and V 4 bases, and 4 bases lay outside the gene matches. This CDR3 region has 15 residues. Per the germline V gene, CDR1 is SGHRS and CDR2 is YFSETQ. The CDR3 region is CASSTTSGRGETQYF. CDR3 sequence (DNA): TGCGCCAGCAGCACGACTAGCGGGAGGGGGGAGACCCAGTACTTC.

The DNA of the CDR3 is TGTGCCATCAGTGGAGGTTTGGGGACGCTTAATGAGCAGTTCTTC. This translates into CAISGGLGTLNEQFF. This chain connects TRBV10-3 to TRBJ2-1; perhaps D is TRBD1 or TRBD2 (5 bases each). The CDR3 spans 15 residues. V dropped 4 bases and J dropped 7 bases, with 17 bases sitting between them. CDR1 and CDR2 (germline): ENHRY, SYGVKD.

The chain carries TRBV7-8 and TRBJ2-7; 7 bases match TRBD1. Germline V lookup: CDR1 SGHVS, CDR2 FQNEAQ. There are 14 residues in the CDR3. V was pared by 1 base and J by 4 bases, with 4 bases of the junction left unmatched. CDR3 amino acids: CASSLDRGPYEQYF. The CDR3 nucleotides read TGTGCCAGCAGCTTAGATAGGGGGCCTTACGAGCAGTACTTC.

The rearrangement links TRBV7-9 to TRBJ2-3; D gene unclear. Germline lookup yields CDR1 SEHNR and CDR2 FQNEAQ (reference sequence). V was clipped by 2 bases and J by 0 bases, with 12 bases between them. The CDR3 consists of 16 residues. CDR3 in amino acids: CASSLIKSASTDTQYF. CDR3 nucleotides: TGTGCCAGCAGCTTAATAAAGTCCGCAAGCACAGATACGCAGTATTTT. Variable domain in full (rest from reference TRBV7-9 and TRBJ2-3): DTGVSQNPRHKITKRGQNVTFRCDPISEHNRLYWYRQTLGQGPEFLTYFQNEAQLEKSRLLSDRFSAERPKGSFSTLEIQRTEQGDSAMYLCASSLIKSASTDTQYFGPGTRLTVL.

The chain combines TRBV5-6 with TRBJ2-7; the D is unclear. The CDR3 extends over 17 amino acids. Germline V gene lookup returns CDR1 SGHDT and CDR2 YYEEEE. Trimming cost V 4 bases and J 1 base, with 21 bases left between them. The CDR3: CASSPRGSWATSYEQYF. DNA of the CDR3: TGTGCCAGCAGCCCCAGAGGCTCATGGGCAACGTCCTACGAGCAGTACTTC.

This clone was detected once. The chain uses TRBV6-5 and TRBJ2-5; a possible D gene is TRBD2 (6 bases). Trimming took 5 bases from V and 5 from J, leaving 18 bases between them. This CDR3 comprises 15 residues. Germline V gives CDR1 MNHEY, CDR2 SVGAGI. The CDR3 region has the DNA TGTGCCAGCAGTCTCGGACTACCCTCCGGGGAGACCCAGTACTTC. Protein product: CASSLGLPSGETQYF.

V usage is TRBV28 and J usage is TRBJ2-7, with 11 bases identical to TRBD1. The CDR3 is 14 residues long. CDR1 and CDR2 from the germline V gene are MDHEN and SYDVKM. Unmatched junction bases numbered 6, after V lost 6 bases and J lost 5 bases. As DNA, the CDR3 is TGTGCCAGCAGGTGGGACAGGGGGGTTGACGAGCAGTACTTC. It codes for CASRWDRGVDEQYF.

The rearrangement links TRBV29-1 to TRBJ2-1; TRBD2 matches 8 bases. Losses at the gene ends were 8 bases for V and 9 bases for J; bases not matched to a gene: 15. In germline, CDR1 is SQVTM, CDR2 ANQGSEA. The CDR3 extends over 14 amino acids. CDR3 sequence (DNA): TGCAGCTTACCCAGCGGGGGACTGGGGGGTGAGCAGTTCTTC. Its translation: CSLPSGGLGGEQFF.

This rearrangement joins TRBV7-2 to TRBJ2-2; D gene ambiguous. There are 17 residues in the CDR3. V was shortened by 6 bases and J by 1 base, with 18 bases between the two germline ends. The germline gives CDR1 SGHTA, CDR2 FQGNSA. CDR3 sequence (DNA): TGTGCCAGCAGACCTAGGGCGATAGCCCAGAACACCGGGGAGCTGTTTTTT. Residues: CASRPRAIAQNTGELFF.

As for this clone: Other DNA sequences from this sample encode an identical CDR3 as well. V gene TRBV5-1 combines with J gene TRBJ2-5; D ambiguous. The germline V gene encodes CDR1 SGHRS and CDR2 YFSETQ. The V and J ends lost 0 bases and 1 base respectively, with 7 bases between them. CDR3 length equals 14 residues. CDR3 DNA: TGCGCCAGCAGCTTGGATGGGGTCCAAGAGACCCAGTACTTC. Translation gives CASSLDGVQETQYF.

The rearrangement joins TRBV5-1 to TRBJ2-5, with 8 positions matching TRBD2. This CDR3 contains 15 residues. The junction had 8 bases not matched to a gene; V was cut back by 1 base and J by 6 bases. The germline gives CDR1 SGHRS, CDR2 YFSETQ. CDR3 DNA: TGCGCCAGCAGCTTGCTCGGACTAGCAGCGCAGACCCAGTACTTC. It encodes CASSLLGLAAQTQYF.